This entry lists 31 T cell receptor beta chains sequenced from one sample in a study of blood T cell repertoires in COVID-19. Generated by immunoSEQ multiplex PCR, the TCRdb table keeps only in-frame clones and is missing some. The sample comprises some 380,000 clones, around 90% of which are singletons, and around 1.9% rests with the top ten. The sequenced sample was PBMCs or T cells enriched from blood (not recorded which). All receptors derive from a woman aged 40 to 50 with acute COVID-19.

The sample holds a few counts of this clone. The V call is TRBV5-1, the J call TRBJ1-1; 10 nucleotides agree with TRBD1. The ends lost 1 base at V and 3 bases at J; junction bases unmatched: 6. Germline V gene lookup returns CDR1 SGHRS and CDR2 YFSETQ. The CDR3 has 16 amino acids. As DNA, the CDR3 is TGCGCCAGCAGCTTGCGTGACAGGGGGCTGGACACTGAAGCTTTCTTT. Translation: CASSLRDRGLDTEAFF.

The V gene is TRBV5-1, the J gene TRBJ2-7, with a weak D call TRBD1 (6 bases). CDR3 size: 14 residues. Germline V gene lookup returns CDR1 SGHRS and CDR2 YFSETQ. Trimming cost V 0 bases and J 3 bases, with 10 bases left between them. The CDR3 DNA sequence: TGCGCCAGCAGCTTGGGTGGGGGCGTCTACGAGCAGTACTTC. Amino acid sequence: CASSLGGGVYEQYF. The full variable domain, rest sourced from reference TRBV5-1 and TRBJ2-7, is KAGVTQTPRYLIKTRGQQVTLSCSPISGHRSVSWYQQTPGQGLQFLFEYFSETQRNKGNFPGRFSGRQFSNSRSEMNVSTLELGDSALYLCASSLGGGVYEQYFGPGTRLTVT.

This clone appeared a few times. The J gene is TRBJ2-2, the V gene TRBV30; 7 positions agree with TRBD1. Germline loops: CDR1 GTSNPN, CDR2 SVGIG (reference sequence). The CDR3 runs 14 residues. The V and J ends lost 4 bases and 4 bases, in that order; junction bases with no gene match: 6. CDR3: CAWIRGGVTGELFF. Written as DNA, the CDR3 is TGTGCCTGGATTCGAGGGGGCGTCACCGGGGAGCTGTTTTTT.

The genes are TRBV5-1 and TRBJ1-2, with a weak D call TRBD1 (6 bases). The germline gives CDR1 SGHRS, CDR2 YFSETQ. Trimming cost V 3 bases and J 8 bases, with 11 bases left between them. The CDR3 consists of 12 residues. This CDR3 is CASSSEGVGYTF. The CDR3 DNA is TGCGCCAGCAGCTCCGAGGGGGTAGGCTACACCTTC.

The chain combines TRBV29-1 with TRBJ1-3; D may be TRBD1 (5 bases). The V end lost 4 bases, the J end lost 0 bases, and 10 bases lay between the germline ends. From germline, CDR1 is SQVTM and CDR2 ANQGSEA. CDR3 length: 14 residues. CDR3 DNA sequence: TGCAGCGTTGTAGCGGACAACTCTGGAAACACCATATATTTT. It codes for CSVVADNSGNTIYF.

This clone occurred once. V gene TRBV30 combines with J gene TRBJ1-4; tentative D call: TRBD1 (6 bases). The germline V gene encodes CDR1 GTSNPN and CDR2 SVGIG (reference sequence). This CDR3 is built from 14 residues. Trimming removed 2 bases at V and 3 bases at J, with 10 bases between. The CDR3 DNA reads TGTGCCTGGAGTCGGGGACACTCTAATGAAAAACTGTTTTTT. Translating it yields CAWSRGHSNEKLFF. The complete variable domain, with remaining parts taken from reference TRBV30 and TRBJ1-4, reads SQTIHQWPATLVQPVGSPLSLECTVEGTSNPNLYWYRQAAGRGLQLLFYSVGIGQISSEVPQNLSASRPQDRQFILSSKKLLLSDSGFYLCAWSRGHSNEKLFFGSGTQLSVL.

The J gene is TRBJ1-1, the V gene TRBV6-5, with D perhaps matching TRBD1 (6 bases). CDR3 size: 14 residues. Germline V lookup: CDR1 MNHEY, CDR2 SVGAGI. With 0 bases removed from V and 10 bases from J, the gap between germline ends came to 15 bases. This CDR3 reads CASSYSGAGAGAFF. The CDR3, as DNA: TGTGCCAGCAGTTACTCGGGGGCAGGGGCGGGAGCTTTCTTT.

This chain links TRBV2 with TRBJ1-2; no clear D gene. Trimming took off 8 bases at V and 5 bases at J, with 12 bases between the two ends. CDR3 length: 12 residues. Per germline, CDR1 SNHLY and CDR2 FYNNEI. CDR3: CASEAEEYGYTF. The DNA of the CDR3 is TGTGCCAGCGAGGCCGAAGAGTATGGCTACACCTTC.

This clone was picked up a small number of times. This chain connects TRBV5-1 to TRBJ2-7, with TRBD2 matching 12 bases. Germline CDR1 is SGHRS and CDR2 is YFSETQ. V was clipped by 1 base and J by 7 bases; unmatched bases: 18. The CDR3 is made up of 19 amino acids. The CDR3 coding sequence is TGCGCCAGCAGCTTGTGGGGTCCAGGGACGGGACTAGCGGGTCTGGAGCAGTACTTC. As protein: CASSLWGPGTGLAGLEQYF.

The chain links TRBV2 to TRBJ1-5; 8 bases are shared with TRBD1. The CDR3 contains 12 residues. V lost 8 bases, J lost 3 bases, and 0 bases stayed unmatched. Germline CDR1 and CDR2: SNHLY and FYNNEI. Here the CDR3 reads CASQGANQPQHF. Here the CDR3 DNA reads TGTGCCAGCCAGGGGGCCAATCAGCCCCAGCATTTT.

With respect to this clone: Other DNA sequences in the same sample also yield this CDR3. This chain links TRBV12-3 or TRBV12-4 with TRBJ2-2, with unresolved D. V dropped 2 bases and J dropped 6 bases, with 7 bases sitting between them. This CDR3 contains 13 residues. This chain's CDR3 is CASSLFRAGELFF. The CDR3, as DNA: TGTGCCAGCAGTTTATTTCGAGCCGGGGAGCTGTTTTTT.

The chain recombines TRBV29-1 with TRBJ2-5; 8 nucleotides line up with TRBD1. V trimming: 7 bases; J trimming: 3 bases; junction bases outside the gene matches: 4. Germline CDR1 SQVTM, CDR2 ANQGSEA. The CDR3 contains 12 residues. The CDR3 DNA sequence: TGCAGCGCAAACAGGGGGGAAGAGACCCAGTACTTC. It specifies CSANRGEETQYF.

CDR3 sequence: CASSLGASGGTYNEQFF. The CDR3 DNA reads TGCGCCAGCAGCTTGGGTGCTAGCGGGGGGACTTACAATGAGCAGTTCTTC. V is TRBV5-1 and J is TRBJ2-1, with 11 bases lining up with TRBD2. Looked up from germline, CDR1 is SGHRS and CDR2 is YFSETQ. CDR3 length: 17 amino acids. J gave up 4 bases and V 0 bases, and 6 bases lay outside the gene matches. The full variable domain, with the rest looked up from reference TRBV5-1 and TRBJ2-1, is KAGVTQTPRYLIKTRGQQVTLSCSPISGHRSVSWYQQTPGQGLQFLFEYFSETQRNKGNFPGRFSGRQFSNSRSEMNVSTLELGDSALYLCASSLGASGGTYNEQFFGPGTRLTVL.

This clone was seen a single time. The chain uses TRBV12-3 or TRBV12-4 and TRBJ2-7, with D hard to call. Trimming took 4 bases from V and 6 from J, leaving 13 bases between them. The CDR3 has 13 amino acids. This CDR3 is CASSSTGVVEQYF. CDR3 DNA sequence: TGTGCCAGCAGTTCCACTGGAGTAGTCGAGCAGTACTTC.

The chain has TRBV2 and TRBJ2-7; D might be TRBD1 (5 bases). CDR3 size: 15 residues. Germline assignment: CDR1 SNHLY and CDR2 FYNNEI. The germline V and J ends were trimmed by 6 bases and 2 bases, with 17 bases remaining between them. CDR3 nucleotide sequence: TGTGCCAGCAGAAGGCTACAGGATCGAGCCTACGAGCAGTACTTC. Translation gives CASRRLQDRAYEQYF.

The CDR3 bases are TGTGCCAGCAGCGACGTAGCGCGGTCCTCAGGAAACACCATATATTTT. As protein: CASSDVARSSGNTIYF. V and J are TRBV9 and TRBJ1-3; D gene ambiguous. Germline CDR1 and CDR2: SGDLS and YYNGEE. V shed 3 bases and J shed 4 bases, with 17 bases lying between them. This CDR3 region has 16 residues.

The chain employs TRBV24-1 and TRBJ2-1, with D possibly TRBD1 on 6 matching bases. Germline V gene lookup returns CDR1 KGHDR and CDR2 SFDVKD. The CDR3 has 17 amino acids. Trimming removed 4 bases at V and 2 bases at J, with 17 bases between. This chain's CDR3 is CATSEGDLGDTYNEQFF. CDR3 nucleotides: TGTGCCACCAGTGAGGGTGACCTGGGGGACACCTACAATGAGCAGTTCTTC.

The chain is built from TRBV3-1 (or the pseudogene TRBV3-2) and TRBJ2-7; D uncertain. Germline CDR1 LGHDT, CDR2 YNNKEL (reference sequence). The CDR3 consists of 15 residues. V lost 0 bases and J 2 bases, leaving 11 bases between the germline ends. CDR3 in DNA: TGTGCCAGCAGCCAAGAGTCCCCCGGAGCCTACGAGCAGTACTTC. Translating it yields CASSQESPGAYEQYF.

The chain employs TRBV30 and TRBJ1-5; 8 positions agree with TRBD1. There are 16 residues in the CDR3. Germline V gene lookup returns CDR1 GTSNPN and CDR2 SVGIG (reference sequence). V dropped 0 bases and J dropped 5; count of bases not matched to a gene: 9. The CDR3 nucleotides are TGTGCCTGGAGTGTACTTAGGACAGGGATCCATCAGCCCCAGCATTTT. Its protein is CAWSVLRTGIHQPQHF.

The chain couples TRBV6-5 to TRBJ1-2; D gene ambiguous. The CDR3 runs 14 residues. Germline values: CDR1 MNHEY, CDR2 SVGAGI. V shed 6 bases and J shed 4 bases, with 15 bases lying between them. Here the CDR3 reads CASSRDNGPYGYTF. In nucleotides, the CDR3 is TGTGCCAGCAGCCGGGATAACGGGCCCTATGGCTACACCTTC.

The V gene is TRBV25-1, the J gene TRBJ2-2; perhaps TRBD1 as D (6 bases). Germline V gene lookup returns CDR1 MGHDK and CDR2 SYGVNS. CDR3 length equals 14 residues. The germline V and J ends were trimmed by 2 bases and 3 bases, with 7 bases remaining between them. In nucleotides, the CDR3 is TGTGCCAGCAGTGAAGACAGGTACACCGGGGAGCTGTTTTTT. This translates into CASSEDRYTGELFF.

This clone has only a few counts. The gene calls are TRBV19 and TRBJ1-1, with 7 positions matching TRBD1. V lost 3 bases to trimming and J lost 4 bases; unmatched junction nucleotides: 5. CDR3 length equals 14 residues. CDR1 is LNHDA, CDR2 SQIVND, per germline (reference sequence). The CDR3 region is CASSMTQGSTEAFF. CDR3 DNA: TGTGCCAGTAGTATGACACAGGGGAGCACTGAAGCTTTCTTT.

The genes are TRBV5-1 and TRBJ1-1, with D unresolved. From germline, CDR1 is SGHRS and CDR2 YFSETQ. CDR3 size: 12 residues. Trimming stripped 7 bases from V and 3 bases from J, with 10 bases between. CDR3 protein: CASSRGYTEAFF. CDR3 bases: TGCGCCAGCTCACGTGGCTACACTGAAGCTTTCTTT.

The chain has TRBV7-2 and TRBJ1-2, with TRBD1 identical over 9 bases. This CDR3 is built from 14 residues. Germline V gene data show CDR1 as SGHTA and CDR2 as FQGNSA. Trimming cost V 6 bases and J 8 bases; bases outside gene matches: 10. In DNA form, the CDR3 reads TGTGCCAGCAGGATAGATCCCGGGACAGGGGGCTACACCTTC. Its translation: CASRIDPGTGGYTF.

This chain joins TRBV5-1 and TRBJ2-7; weak D call: TRBD1 (6 bases). The CDR3 has 14 amino acids. Germline-derived CDR1 and CDR2 are SGHRS and YFSETQ. Trimming removed 4 bases at V and 6 bases at J, with 17 bases between. The CDR3 sequence is CASSHDTGLLEQYF. Here the CDR3 DNA reads TGCGCCAGCAGCCACGACACAGGGTTGCTCGAGCAGTACTTC.

The chain combines TRBV30 with TRBJ2-5, with 8 bases fitting TRBD1. The CDR3 is made up of 15 amino acids. The germline V gene encodes CDR1 GTSNPN and CDR2 SVGIG (reference sequence). V lost 0 bases, J lost 7 bases, and 10 bases stayed unmatched. Written as DNA, the CDR3 is TGTGCCTGGAGTGTGCAAGACAGGGGCCTGGGGACCCAGTACTTC. This translates into CAWSVQDRGLGTQYF.

The CDR3 spells CASSWTGMAQETQYF. The DNA for the CDR3 is TGTGCCAGCAGCTGGACAGGGATGGCCCAAGAGACCCAGTACTTC. The V gene is TRBV11-3, the J gene TRBJ2-5; TRBD1 aligns across 8 bases. The CDR3 totals 15 residues. The germline V gene encodes CDR1 SGHNT and CDR2 YENEEA. With V trimmed by 4 bases and J by 1 base, 5 bases remained unmatched.

The chain employs TRBV5-1 and TRBJ2-5; the match to TRBD1 covers 12 bases. V shed 1 base, J shed 3 bases, and the junction held 4 bases outside the gene matches. CDR1 SGHRS and CDR2 YFSETQ come from the germline V gene. The CDR3 is 16 amino acids. CDR3 bases: TGCGCCAGCAGCTTGTGGGGACAGGGGGCTAAAGAGACCCAGTACTTC. This encodes CASSLWGQGAKETQYF.

The chain joins TRBV19 to TRBJ1-5; tentative D call: TRBD1 (6 bases). This CDR3 is 17 amino acids long. Germline loops: CDR1 LNHDA, CDR2 SQIVND (reference sequence). V was trimmed by 1 base and J by 0 bases, leaving 13 bases between them. The CDR3, as DNA: TGTGCCAGTAGTATAGGGTCCACAGGGCTTAGCAATCAGCCCCAGCATTTT. It codes for CASSIGSTGLSNQPQHF.

The rearrangement links TRBV3-1 (or the pseudogene TRBV3-2) to TRBJ2-1; D perhaps matches TRBD1 (5 bases). The CDR3 totals 15 residues. V dropped 1 base and J dropped 7 bases, with 14 bases sitting between them. CDR1 is LGHDT and CDR2 is YNNKEL in the germline V gene (reference sequence). In DNA form, the CDR3 reads TGTGCCAGCAGCCAAGTGGGCAGGGCAGGGAATGAGCAGTTCTTC. Translation gives CASSQVGRAGNEQFF.

This clone was detected only a few times. Written as DNA, the CDR3 is TGTGCCATCAGAAAGGGACAGGAGAACACTGAAGCTTTCTTT. Its protein product is CAIRKGQENTEAFF. The rearrangement links TRBV10-3 to TRBJ1-1, with 8 bases that match TRBD1. CDR3 length equals 14 residues. Per the germline V gene, CDR1 is ENHRY and CDR2 is SYGVKD. Losses at the gene ends were 6 bases for V and 1 base for J; bases not matched to a gene: 4.